The table lists the clone carrying this T cell receptor beta chain with many counts. Its target is not known. The data belong to a study of identical twins. Study outcomes and limitations: Cord blood beta clonotypes that were abundant carried fewer insertions, and memory repertoires showed no such trend. Its conclusions, products of cross-sectional statistical analysis, did not come from following the same donors.

This CDR3 comprises 12 residues. V lost 6 bases to trimming and J lost 7 bases, with 13 bases between them. TCRdb reanalysed the 5' RACE reads using MiXCR and keeps one entry per CDR3 protein. Here the sample spans about 720,000 distinct CDR3 sequences, 8.6% being singletons. The sample was also reused in another study, on yellow fever vaccine responses in identical twins.

Sequenced material: PBMCs. This TCR came from a woman aged 18-29 years in good health. The chain combines TRBV12-3 or TRBV12-4 with TRBJ2-7; D call uncertain. The CDR3 loop reads CASSPDGLEQYF. CDR3 DNA: TGTGCCAGCAGCCCGGATGGGCTAGAGCAGTACTTC.